These 19 T cell receptor beta chains share one sample of origin, sequenced in a study of T cell responses to AZD1222 COVID-19 vaccine. The table came from immunoSEQ multiplex PCR; TCRdb's copy has only in-frame clones and leaves some out. The table has 80,000 to 100,000 clones, 88% seen once; the top ten hold 9% to 12%. The sample was peripheral blood, taken on day 0 of MenACWY control vaccination. Source of these receptors: an adult in good health.

V and J are TRBV6-2 or TRBV6-3 and TRBJ1-5; 7 bases fit TRBD1. Germline CDR1 MNHEY, CDR2 SVGEGT. The CDR3 spans 14 residues. V lost 6 bases and J lost 7; bases outside the gene matches: 9. The CDR3 protein is CASSSTGFYQPQHF. CDR3 DNA sequence: TGTGCCAGCAGCTCGACAGGGTTTTACCAGCCCCAGCATTTT.

This chain connects TRBV11-3 to TRBJ2-3, with unresolved D. The ends were cut back, 1 base at V and 2 bases at J, with 7 bases in the middle. Germline loops: CDR1 SGHNT, CDR2 YENEEA. This CDR3 comprises 14 residues. This CDR3 is CASSLGAVTDTQYF. The CDR3 coding sequence is TGTGCCAGCAGCTTAGGGGCGGTCACAGATACGCAGTATTTT.

The CDR3 nucleotides read TGTGCCTGGAGTACCGGGACAGGGGCCACTGAAGCTTTCTTT. Encoded protein: CAWSTGTGATEAFF. This sequence joins TRBV30 and TRBJ1-1; 10 positions match TRBD1. Germline assignment: CDR1 GTSNPN and CDR2 SVGIG (reference sequence). This CDR3 region has 14 residues. J was trimmed by 4 bases and V by 2 bases; bases with no gene match: 4. Based on the CDR3 plus reference TRBV30 and TRBJ1-1, the full variable domain is SQTIHQWPATLVQPVGSPLSLECTVEGTSNPNLYWYRQAAGRGLQLLFYSVGIGQISSEVPQNLSASRPQDRQFILSSKKLLLSDSGFYLCAWSTGTGATEAFFGQGTRLTVV.

This clone appeared once. The chain is built from TRBV2 and TRBJ2-1; 14 bases align to TRBD2. Germline V CDR1 and CDR2: SNHLY, FYNNEI. With V trimmed by 4 bases and J by 0 bases, 8 bases remained unmatched. The CDR3 has 19 amino acids. This CDR3 reads CASSGLGLAGASSYNEQFF. In DNA, the CDR3 is TGTGCCAGCAGTGGATTGGGACTAGCGGGGGCCAGCTCCTACAATGAGCAGTTCTTC.

The CDR3: CAWSVSGGGQPQHF. The CDR3 coding sequence is TGTGCCTGGAGTGTGTCAGGGGGCGGGCAGCCCCAGCATTTT. This sequence joins TRBV30 and TRBJ1-5, with 8 bases lining up with TRBD1. The CDR3 contains 14 residues. Per the germline V gene, CDR1 is GTSNPN and CDR2 is SVGIG (reference sequence). The ends lost 0 bases at V and 7 bases at J; junction bases unmatched: 5.

The chain employs TRBV20-1 and TRBJ1-5, with unresolved D. V was pared by 3 bases and J by 2 bases, with 14 bases between. The CDR3 extends over 15 amino acids. CDR1 DFQATT and CDR2 SNEGSKA come from the germline V gene (reference sequence). The CDR3 protein is CSASGDRGGNQPQHF. The CDR3, as DNA: TGCAGTGCTAGTGGGGATAGAGGTGGCAATCAGCCCCAGCATTTT.

The V call is TRBV5-1, the J call TRBJ2-1; D is possibly TRBD1 (6 bases). The CDR3 has 14 amino acids. With 1 base removed from V and 8 bases from J, the gap between germline ends came to 13 bases. Germline assignment: CDR1 SGHRS and CDR2 YFSETQ. CDR3 nucleotide sequence: TGCGCCAGCAGCTTGAACGTGGGGGCCGATGAGCAGTTCTTC. Amino acid sequence: CASSLNVGADEQFF.

V usage is TRBV6-5 and J usage is TRBJ1-1; D might be TRBD1 (5 bases). The V and J ends lost 4 bases and 7 bases respectively, with 13 bases between them. The CDR3 extends over 13 amino acids. Germline-derived CDR1 and CDR2 are MNHEY and SVGAGI. As DNA, the CDR3 is TGTGCCAGCAGTTCAACTGGACAAGATGAAGCTTTCTTT. Its translation is CASSSTGQDEAFF.

As concerns this clone: This may arise from a read error, as a much more abundant clone is one base away. Other DNA sequences in this sample translate to the same CDR3. The V and J genes are TRBV20-1 and TRBJ2-7, with a tentative D call TRBD1 (6 bases). Trimming pared 4 bases from V and 4 bases from J, leaving 8 bases between. This CDR3 spans 11 amino acids. Germline loops: CDR1 DFQATT, CDR2 SNEGSKA (reference sequence). The DNA for the CDR3 is TGCAGTGCTAACAGGGAGTACGAGCAGTACTTC. This encodes CSANREYEQYF.

The chain uses TRBV2 and TRBJ2-5, with TRBD2 matching 14 bases. The CDR3 extends over 14 amino acids. Per germline, CDR1 SNHLY and CDR2 FYNNEI. The trim removed 6 bases at V and 5 bases at J, leaving 2 bases unmatched. The CDR3 DNA sequence: TGTGCCAGCAGGCGGACTAGCGGGGGGGAGACCCAGTACTTC. Protein product: CASRRTSGGETQYF.

The V and J genes are TRBV7-2 and TRBJ2-7; 7 bases line up with TRBD1. V lost 1 base to trimming and J lost 3 bases; unmatched junction nucleotides: 3. This CDR3 region has 14 residues. From germline, CDR1 is SGHTA and CDR2 FQGNSA. CDR3: CASSLGQGVYEQYF. In DNA, the CDR3 is TGTGCCAGCAGCTTAGGCCAGGGGGTCTACGAGCAGTACTTC. The full variable domain, completed using reference TRBV7-2 and TRBJ2-7, is GAGVSQSPSNKVTEKGKDVELRCDPISGHTALYWYRQSLGQGLEFLIYFQGNSAPDKSGLPSDRFSAERTGGSVSTLTIQRTQQEDSAVYLCASSLGQGVYEQYFGPGTRLTVT.

CDR3 protein: CATSRGAFTSQDYGYTF. The CDR3 DNA reads TGTGCCACCAGCAGAGGAGCTTTTACTTCACAGGACTATGGCTACACCTTC. The gene calls are TRBV15 and TRBJ1-2, with D perhaps matching TRBD1 (5 bases). V was cut by 1 base and J by 3 bases, with 18 bases left in between. The length of the CDR3 is 17 residues. Germline V gives CDR1 LNHNV, CDR2 YYDKDF (reference sequence).

This sequence joins TRBV4-2 and TRBJ2-1; TRBD2 agrees at 13 bases. J was trimmed by 9 bases and V by 4 bases; bases with no gene match: 6. Germline lookup yields CDR1 LGHNA and CDR2 YNFKEQ. This CDR3 is built from 15 residues. The CDR3 DNA follows: TGTGCCAGCAGCCCTACTAGCGGGGGGGCCGGTGAGCAGTTCTTC. This codes for CASSPTSGGAGEQFF.

J is TRBJ2-2 and V is TRBV7-3, with TRBD1 identical over 7 bases. The CDR3 extends over 16 amino acids. From germline, CDR1 is SGHTA and CDR2 FQGTGA. V trimming: 5 bases; J trimming: 3 bases; junction bases outside the gene matches: 9. The CDR3 sequence is CASSGPTGFHTGELFF. DNA for the CDR3: TGTGCCAGCAGCGGCCCGACAGGGTTTCACACCGGGGAGCTGTTTTTT.

The chain links TRBV29-1 to TRBJ2-7; TRBD1 might be the D (6 bases). The V end was cut by 7 bases, the J end by 3 bases, with 16 bases between. Germline V gives CDR1 SQVTM, CDR2 ANQGSEA. The CDR3 covers 13 residues. The CDR3 sequence: CSAKQGVGYEQYF. CDR3 coding DNA: TGCAGCGCAAAACAGGGAGTTGGCTACGAGCAGTACTTC.

The rearrangement joins TRBV30 to TRBJ1-2, with D hard to call. This CDR3 is built from 12 residues. Germline CDR1 and CDR2: GTSNPN and SVGIG (reference sequence). V was pared by 0 bases and J by 7 bases, with 9 bases between. CDR3 residues: CAWSVHSGGYTF. The CDR3 DNA reads TGTGCCTGGAGTGTACACTCCGGTGGCTACACCTTC.

The gene calls are TRBV7-9 and TRBJ2-1, with 8 bases identical to TRBD2. The CDR3 sequence is 15 residues long. Germline loops: CDR1 SEHNR, CDR2 FQNEAQ (reference sequence). With V trimmed by 7 bases and J by 7 bases, 12 bases remained unmatched. CDR3 protein: CASTLEGGGRNEQFF. CDR3 coding DNA: TGTGCCAGCACCCTAGAAGGCGGGGGGAGGAATGAGCAGTTCTTC.

The gene calls are TRBV6-5 and TRBJ1-4; TRBD1 agrees at 8 bases. The CDR3 extends over 16 amino acids. Germline V gene data show CDR1 as MNHEY and CDR2 as SVGAGI. Trimming cost V 4 bases and J 8 bases; bases outside gene matches: 12. The CDR3 sequence: CASSSRPGQGGEKLFF. The CDR3 nucleotides read TGTGCCAGCAGTTCGAGGCCAGGACAGGGAGGAGAAAAACTGTTTTTT.

The rearrangement uses TRBV9 and TRBJ1-1, with D unresolved. Germline CDR1 and CDR2: SGDLS and YYNGEE. The CDR3 is 13 amino acids. V gave up 0 bases and J gave up 1 base, with 4 bases separating them. The CDR3 sequence: CASSVDRNTEAFF. CDR3 DNA sequence: TGTGCCAGCAGCGTAGACAGGAACACTGAAGCTTTCTTT.